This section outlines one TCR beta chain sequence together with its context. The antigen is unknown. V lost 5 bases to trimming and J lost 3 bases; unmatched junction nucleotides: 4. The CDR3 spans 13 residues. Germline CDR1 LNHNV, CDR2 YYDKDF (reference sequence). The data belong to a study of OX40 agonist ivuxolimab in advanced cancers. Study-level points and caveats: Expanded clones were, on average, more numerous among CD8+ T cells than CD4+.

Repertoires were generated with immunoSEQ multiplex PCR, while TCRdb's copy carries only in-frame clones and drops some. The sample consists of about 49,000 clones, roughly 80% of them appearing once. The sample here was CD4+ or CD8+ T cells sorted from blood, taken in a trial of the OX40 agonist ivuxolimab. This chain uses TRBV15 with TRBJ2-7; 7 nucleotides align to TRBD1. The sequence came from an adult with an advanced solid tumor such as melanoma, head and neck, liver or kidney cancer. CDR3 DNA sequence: TGTGCCACCAGCCTAGACAGGGACTACGAGCAGTACTTC. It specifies CATSLDRDYEQYF.